Sample share makes the clone carrying this TCR beta chain medium-sized. Its antigen remains unknown. The sample originates from a study of T cell responses to AZD1222 COVID-19 vaccine. Study-wide findings and caveats: Spike-specific TCR depth and breadth grew after two AZD1222 doses. Reportedly, nearly half of unique spike TCRs recognized epitopes outside B.1.351/B.1.1.7 mutations. Mostly white British, mostly female donors; authors suggested clonal diversity may be underestimated.

Germline CDR1 is MRHNA and CDR2 is SNTAGT. After removal of 3 bases from V and 3 bases from J, the junction contained 7 bases not matched to a gene. The CDR3 is made up of 16 amino acids. Profiling relied on immunoSEQ multiplex PCR, and the TCRdb table lists in-frame clones only, not all of them. The sample lists about 110,000 clones; 80% to 90% were seen once. The TCR originated in an adult in good health. The source was peripheral blood, collected on day 0 of AZD1222 vaccination. The genes are TRBV6-4 and TRBJ2-2; 7 bases match TRBD1. The CDR3 DNA is TGTGCCAGCAGTGAACTGGGACAGACGGACACCGGGGAGCTGTTTTTT. This gives the protein CASSELGQTDTGELFF.